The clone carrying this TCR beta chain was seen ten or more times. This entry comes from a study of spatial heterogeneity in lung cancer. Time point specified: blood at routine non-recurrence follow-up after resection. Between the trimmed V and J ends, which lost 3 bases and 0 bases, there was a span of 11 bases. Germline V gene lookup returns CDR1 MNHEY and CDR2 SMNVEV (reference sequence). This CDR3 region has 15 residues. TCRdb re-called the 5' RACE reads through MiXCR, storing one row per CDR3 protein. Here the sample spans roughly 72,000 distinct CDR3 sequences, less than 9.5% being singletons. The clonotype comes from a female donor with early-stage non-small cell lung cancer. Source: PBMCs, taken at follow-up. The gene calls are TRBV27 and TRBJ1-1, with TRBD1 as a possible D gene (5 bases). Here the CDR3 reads CASSFGRGMNTEAFF. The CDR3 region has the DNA TGTGCCAGCAGTTTTGGGAGGGGTATGAACACTGAAGCTTTCTTT.